The following is a T cell receptor (beta chain) sequence with its context. Its antigen is still unknown. Treatment noted: some 20 received Ad26.COV2.S at low or high dose, single or two shots; several received placebo; per-sample allocation not given. Collection of samples fell on day 63 after the first vaccine or placebo injection. Here immunoSEQ multiplex PCR was the method, and the copy in TCRdb shows in-frame clones only, minus some. The profile shows some 300,000 clones, approximately 86% of them singletons. The sample is drawn from a study of Ad26.COV2.S vaccination and SARS-CoV-2 variants. General study points: Compared with placebo recipients, vaccine recipients had higher spike-specific TCR breadth.

This sequence was found in a person between 18 and 60 years old who received the Ad26.COV2.S COVID-19 vaccine or a placebo. The source was peripheral blood, collected in a trial of Ad26.COV2.S vaccine versus placebo.

This chain's CDR3 is CASSVRASGGPIGAQYF. The CDR3 region has the DNA TGTGCCAGCAGCGTAAGGGCTAGCGGGGGGCCCATTGGGGCGCAGTATTTT. The chain uses TRBV9 and TRBJ2-3; 11 bases are shared with TRBD2. The CDR3 runs 17 residues. The V and J ends lost 1 base and 10 bases, in that order; junction bases with no gene match: 14. Germline V CDR1 and CDR2: SGDLS, YYNGEE.